Each of the 24 T cell receptor beta chains below was sequenced from the same sample in a study of blood T cell repertoires in COVID-19. TCRdb keeps only in-frame clones here, not all; method: immunoSEQ multiplex PCR. The repertoire holds 200,000 to 250,000 clones, with about three quarters as singletons. The sequenced sample consisted of peripheral blood. The receptors were gathered from a woman aged 70-85 years with acute or convalescent COVID-19.

The J gene is TRBJ1-1, the V gene TRBV15; D is unresolved. This CDR3 is built from 11 residues. V lost 3 bases and J 7 bases, leaving 6 bases between the germline ends. Germline CDR1 and CDR2: LNHNV and YYDKDF (reference sequence). CDR3 coding DNA: TGTGCCACCAGCAGGGGCATTGAAGCTTTCTTT. Its protein product is CATSRGIEAFF.

The chain couples TRBV11-2 to TRBJ2-5, with D possibly being TRBD2 (6 bases). Germline V gene sequence: CDR1 SGHAT, CDR2 FQNNGV. The CDR3 sequence is 13 residues long. V was cut by 5 bases and J by 5 bases, with 12 bases left in between. The CDR3 sequence: CASSRDLGETQYF. For the CDR3, the DNA is TGTGCCAGCAGCCGGGACTTAGGGGAGACCCAGTACTTC.

The count of this clone is one. The same CDR3 also results from other DNA sequences found in this sample. J is TRBJ2-3 and V is TRBV5-4, with TRBD2 matching over 8 bases. V shed 1 base, J shed 1 base, and the junction held 2 bases outside the gene matches. From germline, CDR1 is SGHNT and CDR2 YYREEE (reference sequence). This CDR3 contains 15 residues. The CDR3 region has the DNA TGTGCCAGCAGCTTGTCAGCGGGGGGCACAGATACGCAGTATTTT. Protein: CASSLSAGGTDTQYF. The variable domain in full, with the rest retrieved from reference TRBV5-4 and TRBJ2-3, is ETGVTQSPTHLIKTRGQQVTLRCSSQSGHNTVSWYQQALGQGPQFIFQYYREEENGRGNFPPRFSGLQFPNYSSELNVNALELDDSALYLCASSLSAGGTDTQYFGPGTRLTVL.

The chain employs TRBV6-2 or TRBV6-3 and TRBJ2-7; 9 nucleotides agree with TRBD1. CDR1 and CDR2 from the germline V gene are MNHEY and SVGEGT. After removal of 5 bases from V and 9 bases from J, the junction contained 5 bases not matched to a gene. This CDR3 spans 12 amino acids. The chain's CDR3 is CASSLTGGRQYF. Here the CDR3 DNA reads TGTGCCAGCAGTCTAACAGGGGGCCGGCAGTACTTC.

The chain combines TRBV3-1 (or the pseudogene TRBV3-2) with TRBJ1-1, with 12 bases that match TRBD1. This CDR3 spans 15 amino acids. V trimming: 4 bases; J trimming: 6 bases; junction bases outside the gene matches: 6. Germline CDR1 reads LGHDT; CDR2 reads YNNKEL (reference sequence). CDR3 region: CASSPSGTGGPEAFF. DNA of the CDR3: TGTGCCAGCAGCCCTTCAGGGACAGGGGGCCCTGAAGCTTTCTTT.

The J gene is TRBJ1-3, the V gene TRBV7-8; unclear D gene. Germline V gene lookup returns CDR1 SGHVS and CDR2 FQNEAQ. The CDR3 runs 14 residues. V shed 1 base and J shed 2 bases, with 6 bases lying between them. The CDR3 DNA sequence: TGTGCCAGCAGCTTAGGCACAACTGGAAACACCATATATTTT. It specifies CASSLGTTGNTIYF.

V is TRBV7-2 and J is TRBJ1-4, with D perhaps TRBD1 (6 bases). The CDR3 loop spans 16 amino acids. Germline values: CDR1 SGHTA, CDR2 FQGNSA. Trimming took off 1 base at V and 8 bases at J, with 17 bases between the two ends. In DNA, the CDR3 is TGTGCCAGCAGCTTAGGGGTAGTGGGGGCGAGGGAAAAACTGTTTTTT. This sequence encodes CASSLGVVGAREKLFF.

The V and J genes are TRBV9 and TRBJ1-4; D is possibly TRBD1 (5 bases). The V end lost 0 bases, the J end lost 8 bases, and 11 bases lay between the germline ends. This CDR3 has 14 amino acids. From germline, CDR1 is SGDLS and CDR2 YYNGEE. The CDR3 reads CASSVGGVHEKLFF. Here the CDR3 DNA reads TGTGCCAGCAGCGTAGGGGGGGTACACGAAAAACTGTTTTTT.

The chain is built from TRBV7-6 and TRBJ2-2; D is uncertain. The ends were cut back, 1 base at V and 7 bases at J, with 7 bases in the middle. Germline-derived CDR1 and CDR2 are SGHVS and FNYEAQ. The CDR3 runs to 13 residues. The CDR3 DNA reads as TGTGCCAGCAGCTTAGAAGTTAGCGGGGAGCTGTTTTTT. Protein product: CASSLEVSGELFF.

This chain's CDR3 is CASSLNRAQETQYF. In nucleotides, the CDR3 is TGCGCCAGCAGCTTGAACAGGGCCCAAGAGACCCAGTACTTC. V is TRBV5-1 and J is TRBJ2-5; D possibly corresponds to TRBD1 (6 bases). The CDR3 sequence is 14 residues long. Germline CDR1 and CDR2: SGHRS and YFSETQ. Between the trimmed V and J ends, which lost 1 base and 1 base, there was a span of 8 bases.

This clone showed up just once. V is TRBV15 and J is TRBJ2-7; D unresolved. The CDR3 runs to 14 residues. Trimming stripped 5 bases from V and 5 bases from J, with 16 bases between. From germline, CDR1 is LNHNV and CDR2 YYDKDF (reference sequence). CDR3 loop: CATSPSAGVDEQYF. The CDR3 DNA sequence: TGTGCCACCAGCCCCTCAGCAGGTGTTGACGAGCAGTACTTC.

The gene calls are TRBV13 and TRBJ1-1, with unresolved D. This CDR3 has 13 residues. Trimming took 1 base from V and 7 from J, leaving 10 bases between them. Germline values: CDR1 PRHDT, CDR2 FYEKMQ (reference sequence). CDR3: CASSLAGTFEAFF. DNA of the CDR3: TGTGCCAGCAGCTTAGCGGGTACTTTTGAAGCTTTCTTT.

The chain has TRBV24-1 and TRBJ2-2; TRBD2 matches 8 bases. There are 15 residues in the CDR3. From germline, CDR1 is KGHDR and CDR2 SFDVKD. J was trimmed by 3 bases and V by 5 bases; bases with no gene match: 4. CDR3 loop: CATSASGGHTGELFF. The CDR3 bases are TGTGCCACCAGTGCCAGCGGGGGACACACCGGGGAGCTGTTTTTT.

The V call is TRBV18, the J call TRBJ1-4, with 9 nucleotides matching TRBD1. Germline loops: CDR1 KGHSH, CDR2 LQKENI. The CDR3 runs to 15 residues. Trimming removed 5 bases from V and 7 bases from J; junction bases left unmatched: 8. CDR3 residues: CASSTGGALGEKLFF. The CDR3 coding sequence is TGTGCCAGCTCAACAGGGGGCGCGTTGGGTGAAAAACTGTTTTTT.

The genes are TRBV28 and TRBJ1-5; 7 bases map to TRBD1. The CDR3 loop spans 14 amino acids. Germline values: CDR1 MDHEN, CDR2 SYDVKM. The ends lost 3 bases at V and 2 bases at J; junction bases unmatched: 1. The CDR3: CASSLTGRNQPQHF. DNA of the CDR3: TGTGCCAGCAGTTTGACAGGGCGCAATCAGCCCCAGCATTTT.

This chain joins TRBV9 and TRBJ1-2; 9 positions match TRBD1. The V and J ends lost 0 bases and 4 bases, in that order; junction bases with no gene match: 10. The CDR3 consists of 17 residues. Germline CDR1 SGDLS, CDR2 YYNGEE. CDR3 loop: CASSVGERQGDVYGYTF. As DNA, the CDR3 is TGTGCCAGCAGCGTAGGGGAACGACAGGGGGATGTCTATGGCTACACCTTC. The variable domain in full, with the rest retrieved from reference TRBV9 and TRBJ1-2, is DSGVTQTPKHLITATGQRVTLRCSPRSGDLSVYWYQQSLDQGLQFLIQYYNGEERAKGNILERFSAQQFPDLHSELNLSSLELGDSALYFCASSVGERQGDVYGYTFGSGTRLTVV.

The chain links TRBV24-1 to TRBJ1-2, with 7 positions matching TRBD1. Per germline, CDR1 KGHDR and CDR2 SFDVKD. This CDR3 comprises 15 residues. V shed 1 base and J 4 bases; nucleotides not matched to a gene: 5. As DNA, the CDR3 is TGTGCCACCAGTGATTTAAGAGGGGGCCTCTATGGCTACACCTTC. This codes for CATSDLRGGLYGYTF.

The gene calls are TRBV29-1 and TRBJ2-1; D not certain. V was cut by 5 bases and J by 0 bases, with 11 bases left in between. The CDR3 loop spans 14 amino acids. Germline CDR1 reads SQVTM; CDR2 reads ANQGSEA. In DNA, the CDR3 is TGCAGCGTTTTTGGCGGAAGCTCCTACAATGAGCAGTTCTTC. Translation gives CSVFGGSSYNEQFF.

The chain employs TRBV6-5 and TRBJ2-3; D perhaps matches TRBD2 (5 bases). Trimming stripped 6 bases from V and 8 bases from J, with 9 bases between. The CDR3 has 11 amino acids. Germline CDR1 MNHEY, CDR2 SVGAGI. CDR3 nucleotides: TGTGCCAGCAGCGTACTAGTTACGCAGTATTTT. As protein: CASSVLVTQYF.

The chain employs TRBV2 and TRBJ1-1; D might be TRBD1 (6 bases). Deletions cut 5 bases from V and 5 bases from J, with 15 bases between. This CDR3 contains 14 residues. Germline V gene data show CDR1 as SNHLY and CDR2 as FYNNEI. CDR3 residues: CASSRTGRGTEAFF. Written as DNA, the CDR3 is TGTGCCAGCAGTCGAACAGGGAGGGGAACTGAAGCTTTCTTT.

V and J are TRBV2 and TRBJ2-5; no definite D call. The germline gives CDR1 SNHLY, CDR2 FYNNEI. V was trimmed by 5 bases and J by 4 bases, leaving 2 bases between them. This CDR3 comprises 10 residues. This CDR3 is CASSRETQYF. In DNA, the CDR3 is TGTGCCAGCAGTCGAGAGACCCAGTACTTC.

The V call is TRBV7-3, the J call TRBJ2-1; D gene ambiguous. CDR1 is SGHTA, CDR2 FQGTGA, per germline. CDR3 length equals 15 residues. The V end was cut by 0 bases, the J end by 0 bases, with 6 bases between. This CDR3 reads CASSLTSDSYNEQFF. In nucleotides, the CDR3 is TGTGCCAGCAGCTTAACCTCAGACTCCTACAATGAGCAGTTCTTC.

V usage is TRBV7-9 and J usage is TRBJ2-7; 9 bases agree with TRBD2. The V gene end was trimmed by 3 bases and the J gene end by 6 bases; junction bases not matched to a gene: 3. CDR1 is SEHNR and CDR2 is FQNEAQ in the germline V gene (reference sequence). There are 13 residues in the CDR3. The chain's CDR3 is CASSLGLASEQYF. The CDR3 coding sequence is TGTGCCAGCAGCTTGGGACTAGCATCCGAGCAGTACTTC. The full variable domain, its missing parts supplied by reference TRBV7-9 and TRBJ2-7, is DTGVSQNPRHKITKRGQNVTFRCDPISEHNRLYWYRQTLGQGPEFLTYFQNEAQLEKSRLLSDRFSAERPKGSFSTLEIQRTEQGDSAMYLCASSLGLASEQYFGPGTRLTVT.

This clone was seen just once. J is TRBJ1-2 and V is TRBV29-1; D perhaps matches TRBD1 (6 bases). V was shortened by 4 bases and J by 8 bases, with 17 bases between the two germline ends. The CDR3 length is 13 residues. CDR1 and CDR2 from the germline V gene are SQVTM and ANQGSEA. The CDR3 nucleotides are TGCAGCGTTGCTCATACAGGGAGGGAAGGCTACACCTTC. As protein: CSVAHTGREGYTF.